These T cell receptor beta chains were read from a single sample in a study of cytomegalovirus exposure and HLA in healthy donors. The repertoire was sequenced with immunoSEQ multiplex PCR; TCRdb's copy has only in-frame clones and lacks some. The listing contains 130,000 or so clones. Material: PBMCs. These receptors were taken from a woman in her thirties or forties in good health and CMV-seropositive. Both conserved end residues are part of each CDR3. The D gene is left open where the match is weak.

j_gene | v_gene | d_gene | CDR3nt | CDR3aa
TRBJ2-7 | TRBV6-6 | NA | TGTGCCAGCAGTTCTGGGAGCGGCAGGAGCTCCTACGAGCAGTACTTC | CASSSGSGRSSYEQYF
TRBJ1-1 | TRBV25-1 | NA | TGTGCCAGCAGTGAGGCGGGCAGCAAATACACTGAAGCTTTCTTT | CASSEAGSKYTEAFF
TRBJ2-2 | TRBV10-3 | TRBD1 | TGTGCCGCCACCGGGACAGCGAACACCGGGGAGCTGTTTTTT | CAATGTANTGELFF
TRBJ1-1 | TRBV5-1 | TRBD1 | TGCGCCAGCAGCTTGACTTTGGGACAGGGCAGGACTGAAGCTTTCTTT | CASSLTLGQGRTEAFF
TRBJ1-3 | TRBV6-5 | NA | TGTGCCAGCAGTCGGACAACCTCTGGAAACACCATATATTTT | CASSRTTSGNTIYF
TRBJ2-5 | TRBV28 | TRBD2 | TGTGCCAGCAGTTTGGCTAGCGGCGTGCTTGGAGAGACCCAGTACTTC | CASSLASGVLGETQYF
TRBJ1-6 | TRBV5-3 | NA | TGTGCCAGGACGGAGATTTGTGCGCGGTCACCCCTCCACTTT | CARTEICARSPLHF
TRBJ2-2 | TRBV6-5 | NA | TGTGCCAGCAGCACAGGGTATGACACCGGGGAGCTGTTTTTT | CASSTGYDTGELFF
TRBJ2-7 | TRBV5-4 | TRBD1 | TGTGCCAGCAGCAGGGGGCTCGCCGACGAGCAGTACTTC | CASSRGLADEQYF
TRBJ2-2 | TRBV5-4 | NA | TGTGCCAGCAGCTTGACAGGGATCTCCGGGGAGCTGTTTTTT | CASSLTGISGELFF
TRBJ2-1 | TRBV19 | NA | TGTGCCAGTAGTATAGCGGCAGCAGCGGGTGAGCAGTTCTTC | CASSIAAAAGEQFF
TRBJ2-7 | TRBV19 | TRBD2 | TGTGCCAGTAGTATAGGTAGCGGGAGTCCCAACGAGCAGTACTTC | CASSIGSGSPNEQYF
TRBJ2-2 | TRBV4-1 | NA | TGCGCCAGCAGGAGATTTACCGGTAACACCGGGGAGCTGTTTTTT | CASRRFTGNTGELFF
TRBJ2-2 | TRBV15 | TRBD1 | TGTGCCACCAGCAGCGAAAGGACAGGGAATACCGGGGAGCTGTTTTTT | CATSSERTGNTGELFF
TRBJ1-2 | TRBV10-2 | TRBD1 | TGCGCCAGCAGTGAGTCCGGACAGGGTAGCGGCTACACCTTC | CASSESGQGSGYTF
TRBJ2-7 | TRBV6-5 | NA | TGTGCCAGCAGTTACTCGACGGCCGGGTCCTACGAGCAGTACTTC | CASSYSTAGSYEQYF
TRBJ2-2 | TRBV13 | TRBD1 | TGTGCCAGCAGACACAAAATCCGGGACAGGGGGCTTCTTGGGGAGCTGTTTTTT | CASRHKIRDRGLLGELFF
TRBJ1-1 | TRBV27 | NA | TGTGCCAGCAGCCGCCAGGGAGGCACCGAAGCTTTCTTT | CASSRQGGTEAFF
TRBJ2-7 | TRBV28 | TRBD2 | TGTGCCAGCGCGGATTTATGGCTAGCGGGAGGATACGAGCAGTACTTC | CASADLWLAGGYEQYF
TRBJ1-2 | TRBV7-8 | NA | TGTGCCAGCAGCGCCAACCCTTCGGGGAACTATGGCTACACCTTC | CASSANPSGNYGYTF
TRBJ2-3 | TRBV9 | TRBD1 | TGTGCCAGCAGCGCCACAGGGGGCGGTGGGGATACGCAGTATTTT | CASSATGGGGDTQYF
TRBJ2-1 | TRBV6-6 | NA | TGTGCCAGCACCTATACCGGGACTGAGGGCAATGAGCAGTTCTTC | CASTYTGTEGNEQFF
TRBJ2-5 | TRBV7-6 | TRBD2 | TGTGCCAGCAGCTCCGGACTAGACGGGACCCAGTACTTC | CASSSGLDGTQYF
TRBJ2-1 | TRBV7-3 | TRBD2 | TGTGCCAGCAGCTCGCGGGAGGGGTCCTACAATGAGCAGTTCTTC | CASSSREGSYNEQFF
TRBJ2-5 | TRBV5-6 | TRBD2 | TGTGCCAGCGGAGACGGCGGGAGAGGAGAGACCCAGTACTTC | CASGDGGRGETQYF
TRBJ2-1 | TRBV27 | TRBD2 | TGTGCCAGCAGTTTAGGGCTAGCGGCCTACAATGAGCAGTTCTTC | CASSLGLAAYNEQFF
TRBJ2-1 | TRBV18 | NA | TGTGCCAGCTCACCACCGGTAGGAGGGGATGAGCAGTTCTTC | CASSPPVGGDEQFF
TRBJ2-5 | TRBV6-5 | NA | TGTGCCAGCAGTTACCCGAGGGGGGGCAGGGAGACCCAGTACTTC | CASSYPRGGRETQYF
TRBJ1-4 | TRBV13 | TRBD1 | TGTGCCAGCAGCTCGCGGGACAGAGATGAAAAACTGTTTTTT | CASSSRDRDEKLFF
TRBJ2-2 | TRBV5-4 | NA | TGTGCCAGCAGCTTGGCGCGGGGCGACACCGGGGAGCTGTTTTTT | CASSLARGDTGELFF
TRBJ2-1 | TRBV11-2 | NA | TGTGCCAGCAGCCCTCACAGGGCTAATGAGCAGTTCTTC | CASSPHRANEQFF
TRBJ1-2 | TRBV11-2 | TRBD1 | TGTGCCAGCAGCCCACGGACAGGGACCCATGGCTACACCTTC | CASSPRTGTHGYTF
TRBJ1-2 | TRBV29-1 | TRBD1 | TGCAGCGTTGAAGTGGGGGGCGGGACAGACTATGGCTACACCTTC | CSVEVGGGTDYGYTF
TRBJ2-3 | TRBV9 | TRBD2 | TGTGCCAGCAGCGTAGGGCTAGCGGGCCACACAGATACGCAGTATTTT | CASSVGLAGHTDTQYF
TRBJ2-3 | TRBV27 | TRBD2 | TGTGCCAGCATCGGGGCCGGGAGGGCCGAAGATACGCAGTATTTT | CASIGAGRAEDTQYF
TRBJ1-4 | TRBV7-9 | TRBD1 | TGTGCCAGCAGCCCCGACAGGGGATGGGATGAAAAACTGTTTTTT | CASSPDRGWDEKLFF
TRBJ1-1 | TRBV29-1 | TRBD1 | TGCAGCGTTGAGGTCACAGGGGGCGATTTTGGGGCTTTCTTT | CSVEVTGGDFGAFF
TRBJ1-5 | TRBV30 | NA | TGTGCCTGGAGTGTAGTCTCGGGGGAGCAGCCCCAGCATTTT | CAWSVVSGEQPQHF
TRBJ1-4 | TRBV30 | NA | TGTGCCGGACGGACAGCCCTTAATGAAAAACTGTTTTTT | CAGRTALNEKLFF
TRBJ2-3 | TRBV5-6 | NA | TGTGCCAGCAGCTTGGGGCCAGGGGAAACAGATACGCAGTATTTT | CASSLGPGETDTQYF
TRBJ1-5 | TRBV6-1 | TRBD1 | TGTGCCAGCAGTGATCGGCCGGACAGGGGCGGACAGCCCCAGCATTTT | CASSDRPDRGGQPQHF
TRBJ2-5 | TRBV2 | NA | TGTGCCAGCAGAGGGGACTCCACCCAGTACTTC | CASRGDSTQYF